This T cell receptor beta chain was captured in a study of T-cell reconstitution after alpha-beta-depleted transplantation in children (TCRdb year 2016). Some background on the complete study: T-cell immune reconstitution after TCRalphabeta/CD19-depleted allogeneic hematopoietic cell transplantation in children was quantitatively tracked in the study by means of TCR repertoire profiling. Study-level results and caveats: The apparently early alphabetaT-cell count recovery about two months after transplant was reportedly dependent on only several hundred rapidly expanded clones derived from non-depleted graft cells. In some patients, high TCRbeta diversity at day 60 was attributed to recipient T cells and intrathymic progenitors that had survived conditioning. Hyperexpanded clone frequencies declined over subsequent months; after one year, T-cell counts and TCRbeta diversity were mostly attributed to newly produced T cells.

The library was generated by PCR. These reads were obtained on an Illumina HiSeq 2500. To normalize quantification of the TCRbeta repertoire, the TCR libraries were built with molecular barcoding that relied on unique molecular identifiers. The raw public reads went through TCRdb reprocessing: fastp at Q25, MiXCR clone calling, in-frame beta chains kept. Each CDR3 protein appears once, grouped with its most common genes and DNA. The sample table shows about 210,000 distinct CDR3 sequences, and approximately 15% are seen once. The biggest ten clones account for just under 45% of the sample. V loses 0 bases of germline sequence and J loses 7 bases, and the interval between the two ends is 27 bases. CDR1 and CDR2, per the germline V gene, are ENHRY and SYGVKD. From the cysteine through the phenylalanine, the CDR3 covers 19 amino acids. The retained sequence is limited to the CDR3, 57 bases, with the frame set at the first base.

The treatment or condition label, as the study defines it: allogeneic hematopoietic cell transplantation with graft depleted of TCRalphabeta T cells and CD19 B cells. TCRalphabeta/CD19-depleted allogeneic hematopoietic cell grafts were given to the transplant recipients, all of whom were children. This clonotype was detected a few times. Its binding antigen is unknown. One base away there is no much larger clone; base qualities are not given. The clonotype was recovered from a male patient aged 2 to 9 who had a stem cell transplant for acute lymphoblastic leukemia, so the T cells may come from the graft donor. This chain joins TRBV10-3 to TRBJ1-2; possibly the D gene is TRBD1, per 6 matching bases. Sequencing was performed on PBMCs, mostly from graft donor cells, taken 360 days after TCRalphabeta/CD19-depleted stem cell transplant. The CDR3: CAISESAAGDLGRPPGYTF. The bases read TGTGCCATCAGTGAGTCTGCGGCAGGGGATCTTGGGAGGCCCCCTGGCTACACCTTC.